This TCR beta chain was identified during a study of post-analysis software for immune sequencing data (dated by TCRdb to the mid-2010s). Context from the whole study: Relapsing-remitting, secondary progressive and progressive-relapsing multiple sclerosis were recorded as disease courses, and subtype annotation was lacking for some patients. The multiple sclerosis patient repertoires were compared with about a dozen previously published healthy control repertoires from donors aged 6 to 25 years. A subset of samples was prepared in parallel using single-end sample barcoding, then pooled and co-amplified after Illumina adapter ligation.

The method was PCR. TCRdb names Illumina HiSeq 2500 as the instrument used. Unique molecular identifiers were incorporated into TCR beta cDNA libraries to reduce PCR and sequencing biases. Approximately 500,000 cDNA molecules were obtained for every 1 to 10 million input T cells, so each molecule roughly corresponded to one T cell. Patient libraries were prepared and sequenced with the same protocol used for the earlier healthy control dataset. Samples belonging to the same batch were prepared together, multiplexed and sequenced on a shared HiSeq lane. In the source study's methods: Raw barcoded reads were processed with MIGEC, and single-read molecular identifier groups were discarded before consensus assembly and CDR3 extraction. VDJtools was used for post-analysis of the clonotype tables, with diversity normalized by down-sampling every dataset to the smallest sample size. Repertoire overlap clustering matched CDR3 amino acid but not nucleotide sequences to correct batch-related cross-sample contamination. Using fastp at Q25 and MiXCR, TCRdb reprocessed the public reads and kept productive beta chains. Identical CDR3 protein sequences are pooled into one entry, listed with their most common genes and DNA. These V and J calls rely on TCRdb rather than the paper's analysis. For this sample there are about 260,000 distinct CDR3 sequences; 35% to 40% appear just once. Around 5% of the sample rests with the top ten.

The count of this clonotype is one. Which antigen it targets is not known. It has no much larger one-base neighbor in the sample; base qualities were not kept. A solitary read yields weak support. TCR beta repertoires were profiled from peripheral blood of roughly 13 young patients with multiple sclerosis to demonstrate the VDJtools post-analysis software. The patients with multiple sclerosis were children and adolescents between about 6 and 17 years of age. What the authors observed across the whole study: Significantly lower normalized Chao1 diversity was found in multiple sclerosis patients than in controls, suggesting substantial peripheral T-cell clonal expansion. The control group was slightly older than the multiple sclerosis patient group. Roughly 5 TRBV segments, including TRBV5-6, TRBV5-1 and TRBV20-1, were significantly more frequent in patients than controls. Direct clustering with F measure revealed strong co-clustering of samples prepared in the same batch, which led to a batch-effect correction.

Trimming removed 5 bases from V and 4 bases from J; the gene matches leave 9 bases unexplained. From the cysteine up to the phenylalanine, the CDR3 has a length of 16 residues. Here the CDR3 DNA is all that survives: 48 bases in frame from base 1. The germline V gene supplies CDR1 MDHEN and CDR2 SYDVKM. Sequencing was done on a sample of blood. The receptor comes from a girl between 5 and 17 years old with multiple sclerosis. This sequence uses TRBV28 and TRBJ1-5; 9 of the junction bases match TRBD1. CDR3 reads: CASSPIGGTGNQPQHF. The nucleotides are TGTGCCAGCAGTCCGATTGGGGGGACAGGGAATCAGCCCCAGCATTTT.